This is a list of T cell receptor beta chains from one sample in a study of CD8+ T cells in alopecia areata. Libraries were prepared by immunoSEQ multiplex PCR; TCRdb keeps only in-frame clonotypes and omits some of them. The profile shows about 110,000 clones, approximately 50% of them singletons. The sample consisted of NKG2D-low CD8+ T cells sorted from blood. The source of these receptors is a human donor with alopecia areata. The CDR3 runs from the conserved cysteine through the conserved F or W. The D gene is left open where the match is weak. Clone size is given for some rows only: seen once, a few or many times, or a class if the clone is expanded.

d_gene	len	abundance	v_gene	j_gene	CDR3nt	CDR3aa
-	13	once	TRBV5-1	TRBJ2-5	TGCGCCAGCAGCTTGGTGGTCCAAGAGACCCAGTACTTC	CASSLVVQETQYF
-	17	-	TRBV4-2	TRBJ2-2	TGTGCCAGCAGCCAAGTTATCACGGGAGCGAACACCGGGGAGCTGTTTTTT	CASSQVITGANTGELFF
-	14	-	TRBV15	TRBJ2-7	TGTGCCACCAGCGCGGTTCGGACACCCTACGAGCAGTACTTC	CATSAVRTPYEQYF
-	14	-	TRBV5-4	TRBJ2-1	TGTGCCAGCAGCCAAGGGGGTAGCTCTTATGAGCAGTTCTTC	CASSQGGSSYEQFF
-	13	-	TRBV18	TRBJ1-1	TGTGCCAGCTCACCTTCCCCGAACACTGAAGCTTTCTTT	CASSPSPNTEAFF
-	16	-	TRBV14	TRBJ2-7	TGTGCCAGCAGCCAAGATGAGGAGGACGCCCCCTACGAGCAGTACTTC	CASSQDEEDAPYEQYF
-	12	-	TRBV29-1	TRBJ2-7	TGCAGCGTCCAACAACAGGGAAACGAGCAGTACTTC	CSVQQQGNEQYF
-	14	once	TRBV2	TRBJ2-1	TGTGCCAGCCCTCTTTACAGCTCCTACAATGAGCAGTTCTTC	CASPLYSSYNEQFF
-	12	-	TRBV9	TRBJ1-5	TGTGCCAGCGGATGGGGGGATCAGCCCCAGCATTTT	CASGWGDQPQHF
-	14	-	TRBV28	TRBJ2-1	TGTGCCAGCAGTCATCCGAGCTCCTACAATGAGCAGTTCTTC	CASSHPSSYNEQFF